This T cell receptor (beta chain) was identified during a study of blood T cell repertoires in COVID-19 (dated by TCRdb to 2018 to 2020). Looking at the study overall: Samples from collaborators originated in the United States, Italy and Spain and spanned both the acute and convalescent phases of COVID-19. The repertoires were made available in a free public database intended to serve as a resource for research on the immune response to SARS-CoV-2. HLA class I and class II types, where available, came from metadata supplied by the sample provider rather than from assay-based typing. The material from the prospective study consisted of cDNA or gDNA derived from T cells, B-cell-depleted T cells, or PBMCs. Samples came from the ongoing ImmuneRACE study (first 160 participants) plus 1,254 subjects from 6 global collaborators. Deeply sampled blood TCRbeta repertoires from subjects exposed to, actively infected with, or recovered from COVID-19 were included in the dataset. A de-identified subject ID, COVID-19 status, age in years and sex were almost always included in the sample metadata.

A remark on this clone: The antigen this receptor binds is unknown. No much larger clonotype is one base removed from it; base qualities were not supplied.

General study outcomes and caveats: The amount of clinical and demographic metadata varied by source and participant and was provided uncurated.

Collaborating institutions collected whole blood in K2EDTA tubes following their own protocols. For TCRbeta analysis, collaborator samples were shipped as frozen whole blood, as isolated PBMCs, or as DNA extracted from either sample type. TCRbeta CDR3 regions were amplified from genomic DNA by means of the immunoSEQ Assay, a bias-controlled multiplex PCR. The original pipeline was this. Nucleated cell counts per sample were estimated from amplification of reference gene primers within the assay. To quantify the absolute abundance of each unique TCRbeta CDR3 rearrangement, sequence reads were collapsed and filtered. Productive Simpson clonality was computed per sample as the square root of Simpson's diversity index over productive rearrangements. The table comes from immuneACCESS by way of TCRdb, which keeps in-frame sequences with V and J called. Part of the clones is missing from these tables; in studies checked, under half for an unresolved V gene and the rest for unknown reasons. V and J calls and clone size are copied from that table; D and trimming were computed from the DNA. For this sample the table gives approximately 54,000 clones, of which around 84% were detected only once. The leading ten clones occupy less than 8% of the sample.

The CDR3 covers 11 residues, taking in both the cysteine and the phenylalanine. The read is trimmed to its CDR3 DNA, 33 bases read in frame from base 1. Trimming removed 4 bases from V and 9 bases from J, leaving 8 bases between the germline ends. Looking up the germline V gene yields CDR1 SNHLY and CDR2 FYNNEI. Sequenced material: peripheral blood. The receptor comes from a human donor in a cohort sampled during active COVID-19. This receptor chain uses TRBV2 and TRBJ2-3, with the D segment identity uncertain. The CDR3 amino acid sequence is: CASSAEWTQYF. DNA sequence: TGTGCCAGCAGTGCAGAATGGACGCAGTATTTT. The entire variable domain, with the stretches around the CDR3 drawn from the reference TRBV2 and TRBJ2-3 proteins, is EPEVTQTPSHQVTQMGQEVILRCVPISNHLYFYWYRQILGQKVEFLVSFYNNEISEKSEIFDDQFSVERPDGSNFTLKIRSTKLEDSAMYFCASSAEWTQYFGPGTRLTVL.